This record concerns one T cell receptor (beta chain) sequence. The assay was immunoSEQ multiplex PCR, and TCRdb's table has in-frame clones only and misses some. The sample yields some 270,000 clones, roughly 89% seen once. This CDR3 region has 18 residues. V was pared by 4 bases and J by 0 bases, with 13 bases of the junction left unmatched. Germline values: CDR1 SGHKS, CDR2 YYEKEE (reference sequence). The data were obtained in a study of blood T cell repertoires in COVID-19. Study-wide background: Samples came from the United States, Italy and Spain, spanning acute and convalescent COVID-19.

Sequencing was performed on peripheral blood. The V call is TRBV5-5, the J call TRBJ1-3, with TRBD1 identical over 7 bases. This TCR was recovered from a woman in her thirties or forties who had recovered from COVID-19. The CDR3 DNA reads as TGTGCCAGCAGCGCCCGATATATACAGGGGATCTCTGGAAACACCATATATTTT. This sequence encodes CASSARYIQGISGNTIYF.